This TCR beta chain comes out of a study of blood T cell repertoires in COVID-19. Study in general: Both acute and convalescent COVID-19 samples were obtained from the United States, Italy and Spain. The analysed material was cDNA or gDNA that came from T cells, B-cell-depleted T cells, or PBMCs.

In the original processing: Reference gene primers were amplified, and this amplification served to estimate nucleated cell counts. Profiled with immunoSEQ multiplex PCR; TCRdb holds only in-frame clones, not every one. That table gives V, J and clone size, and the DNA gave D and trimming. The sample records 300,000 or so clones, about 82% being singletons. The V gene's germline CDR1 is PRHDT and CDR2 FYEKMQ (reference sequence). V trimming: 5 bases; J trimming: 0 bases; junction bases outside the gene matches: 6. This CDR3 spans 16 amino acids. This TCR was recovered from a woman in her fifties or sixties with active or convalescent COVID-19. The sample consisted of peripheral blood. The genes are TRBV13 and TRBJ2-4, with TRBD1 matching 8 bases. The CDR3 region has the DNA TGTGCCAGCAGCCCTGGGACAGGTCTAGCCAAAAACATTCAGTACTTC. Protein product: CASSPGTGLAKNIQYF.